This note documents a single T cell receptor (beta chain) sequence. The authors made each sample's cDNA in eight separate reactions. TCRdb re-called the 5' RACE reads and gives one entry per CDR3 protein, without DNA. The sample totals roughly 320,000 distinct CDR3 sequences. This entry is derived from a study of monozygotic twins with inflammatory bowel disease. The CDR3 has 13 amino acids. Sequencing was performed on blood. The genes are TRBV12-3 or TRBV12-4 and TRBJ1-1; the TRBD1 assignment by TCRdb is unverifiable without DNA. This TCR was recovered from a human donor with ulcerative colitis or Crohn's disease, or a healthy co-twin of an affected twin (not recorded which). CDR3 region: CASSTQGYTEAFF.